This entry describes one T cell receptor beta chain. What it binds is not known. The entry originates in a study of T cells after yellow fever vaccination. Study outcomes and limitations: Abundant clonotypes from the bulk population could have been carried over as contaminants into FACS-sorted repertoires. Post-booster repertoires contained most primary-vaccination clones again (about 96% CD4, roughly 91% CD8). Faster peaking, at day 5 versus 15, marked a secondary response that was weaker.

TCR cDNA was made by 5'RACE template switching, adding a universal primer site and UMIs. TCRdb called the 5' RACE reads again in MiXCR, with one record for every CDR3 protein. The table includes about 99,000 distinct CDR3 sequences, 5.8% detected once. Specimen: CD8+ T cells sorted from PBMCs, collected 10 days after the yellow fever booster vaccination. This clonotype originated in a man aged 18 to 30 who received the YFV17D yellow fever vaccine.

CDR3 coding DNA: TGTGCCAGCAGCAGAACGGCCGGGGAGCTGTTTTTT. It translates to CASSRTAGELFF. The rearrangement uses TRBV12-3 or TRBV12-4 and TRBJ2-2; D ambiguous. The CDR3 runs 12 residues. V lost 6 bases and J lost 6, with 8 bases in between.